This T cell receptor (beta chain) came from a study of CD8 T cells in Susac syndrome. With random hexamers, 0.5 to 1 ug RNA was reverse transcribed. With immunoSEQ multiplex PCR, TCR beta CDR3 was amplified across 54 Vbeta and 13 Jbeta. TCRdb fed the immunoSEQ multiplex PCR reads into MiXCR, producing one record per CDR3 protein. The repertoire consists of about 200,000 distinct CDR3 sequences, with 90% to 97% occurring once and the leading ten covering about 0.093%. The CDR3 spans 12 residues. V lost 3 bases to trimming and J lost 3 bases, with 3 bases between them. CDR1 LNHNV and CDR2 YYDKDF come from the germline V gene (reference sequence). Control patients had untreated stable or active relapsing-remitting multiple sclerosis by revised McDonald criteria. The CD8+ and CD4+ T cells were isolated magnetically using a negative isolation approach, whereas the TEMRA cells were enriched by FACS.

The gene calls are TRBV15 and TRBJ1-5; D not resolved. This TCR came from a human donor with multiple sclerosis. Sequenced input: CD4+ T cells from PBMCs. CDR3 bases: TGTGCCACCAGCAGCCCCAATCAGCCCCAGCATTTT. Protein sequence: CATSSPNQPQHF.